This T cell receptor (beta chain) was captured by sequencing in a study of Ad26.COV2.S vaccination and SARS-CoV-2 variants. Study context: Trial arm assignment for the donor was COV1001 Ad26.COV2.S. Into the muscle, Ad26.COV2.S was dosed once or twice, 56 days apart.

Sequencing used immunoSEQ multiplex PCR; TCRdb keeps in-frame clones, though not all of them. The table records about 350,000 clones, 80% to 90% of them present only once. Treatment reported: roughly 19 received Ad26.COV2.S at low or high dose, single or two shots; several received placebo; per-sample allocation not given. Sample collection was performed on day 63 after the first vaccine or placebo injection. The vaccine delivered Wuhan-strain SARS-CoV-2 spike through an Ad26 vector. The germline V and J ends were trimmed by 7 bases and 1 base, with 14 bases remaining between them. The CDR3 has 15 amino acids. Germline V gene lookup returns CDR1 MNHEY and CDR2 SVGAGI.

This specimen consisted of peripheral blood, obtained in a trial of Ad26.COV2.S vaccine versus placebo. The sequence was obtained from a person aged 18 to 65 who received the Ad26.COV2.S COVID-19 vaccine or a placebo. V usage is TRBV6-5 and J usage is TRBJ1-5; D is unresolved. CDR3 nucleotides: TGTGCCAGCACCGATCGCGTACTGAGCAATCAGCCCCAGCATTTT. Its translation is CASTDRVLSNQPQHF.